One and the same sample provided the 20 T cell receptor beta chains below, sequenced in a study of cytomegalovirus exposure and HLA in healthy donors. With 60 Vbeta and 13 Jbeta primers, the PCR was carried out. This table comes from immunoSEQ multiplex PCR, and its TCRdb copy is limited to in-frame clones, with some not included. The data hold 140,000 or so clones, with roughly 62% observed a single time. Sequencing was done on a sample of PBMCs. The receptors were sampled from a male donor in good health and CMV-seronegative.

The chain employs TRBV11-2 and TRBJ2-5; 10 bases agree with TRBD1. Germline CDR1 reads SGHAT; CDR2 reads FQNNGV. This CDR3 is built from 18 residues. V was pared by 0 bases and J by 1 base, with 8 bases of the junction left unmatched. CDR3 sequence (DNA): TGTGCCAGCAGCTTAGAACCGTGGACAGGGGGTATCCAAGAGACCCAGTACTTC. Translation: CASSLEPWTGGIQETQYF.

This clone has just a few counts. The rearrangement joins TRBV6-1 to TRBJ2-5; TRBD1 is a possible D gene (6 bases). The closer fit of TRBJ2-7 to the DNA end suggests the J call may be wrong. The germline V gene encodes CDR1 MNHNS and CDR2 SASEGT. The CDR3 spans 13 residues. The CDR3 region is CASSATGSYEQYF. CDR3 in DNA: TGTGCCAGCAGTGCGACAGGCTCCTACGAGCAGTACTTC.

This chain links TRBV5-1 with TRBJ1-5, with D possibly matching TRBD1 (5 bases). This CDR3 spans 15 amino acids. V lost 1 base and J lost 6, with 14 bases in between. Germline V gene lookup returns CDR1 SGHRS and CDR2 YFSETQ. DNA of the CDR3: TGCGCCAGCAGCTTGAATGGGGGGGTGGGTCAGCCCCAGCATTTT. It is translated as CASSLNGGVGQPQHF.

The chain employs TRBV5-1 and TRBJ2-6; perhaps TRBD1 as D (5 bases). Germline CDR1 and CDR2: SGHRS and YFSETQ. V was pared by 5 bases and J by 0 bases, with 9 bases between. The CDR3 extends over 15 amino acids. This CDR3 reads CASRAGASGANVLTF. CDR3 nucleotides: TGCGCCAGCAGAGCTGGGGCCTCTGGGGCCAACGTCCTGACTTTC. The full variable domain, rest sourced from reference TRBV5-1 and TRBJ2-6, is KAGVTQTPRYLIKTRGQQVTLSCSPISGHRSVSWYQQTPGQGLQFLFEYFSETQRNKGNFPGRFSGRQFSNSRSEMNVSTLELGDSALYLCASRAGASGANVLTFGAGSRLTVL.

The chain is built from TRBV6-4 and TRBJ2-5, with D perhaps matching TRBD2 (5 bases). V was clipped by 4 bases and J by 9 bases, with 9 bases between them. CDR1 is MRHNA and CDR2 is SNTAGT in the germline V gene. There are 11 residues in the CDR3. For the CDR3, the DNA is TGTGCCAGCAGTGCTCAGGAGGCCCAGTACTTC. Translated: CASSAQEAQYF.

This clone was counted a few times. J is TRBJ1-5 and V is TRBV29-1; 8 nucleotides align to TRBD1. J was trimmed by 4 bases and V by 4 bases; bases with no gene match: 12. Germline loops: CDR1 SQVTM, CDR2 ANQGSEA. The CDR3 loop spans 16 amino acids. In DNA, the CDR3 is TGCAGCGTTGCCGCCGAAGACAGGGGAGTTAATCAGCCCCAGCATTTT. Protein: CSVAAEDRGVNQPQHF.

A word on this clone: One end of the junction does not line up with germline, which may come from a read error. CDR3: CASSDLDRGYGYPF. DNA for the CDR3: TGTGCCAGCAGCGACCTGGATCGAGGATATGGCTACCCCTTC. V and J are TRBV7-9 and TRBJ1-2; no clear D. Germline V gene sequence: CDR1 SEHNR, CDR2 FQNEAQ (reference sequence). The CDR3 consists of 14 residues.

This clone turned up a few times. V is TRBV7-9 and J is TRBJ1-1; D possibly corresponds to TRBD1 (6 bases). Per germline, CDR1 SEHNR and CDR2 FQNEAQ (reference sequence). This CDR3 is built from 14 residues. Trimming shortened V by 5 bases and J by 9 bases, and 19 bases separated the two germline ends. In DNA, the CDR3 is TGTGCCAGCAGCCCTGGTTCCGGGGGGCTACAAGCTTTCTTT. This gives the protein CASSPGSGGLQAFF.

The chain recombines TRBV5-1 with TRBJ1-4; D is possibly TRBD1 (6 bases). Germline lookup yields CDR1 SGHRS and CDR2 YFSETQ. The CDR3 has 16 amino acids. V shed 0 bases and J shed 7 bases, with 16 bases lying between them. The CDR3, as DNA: TGCGCCAGCAGCTTGGGCCTACAGGGTAACAGTGAAAAACTGTTTTTT. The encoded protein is CASSLGLQGNSEKLFF.

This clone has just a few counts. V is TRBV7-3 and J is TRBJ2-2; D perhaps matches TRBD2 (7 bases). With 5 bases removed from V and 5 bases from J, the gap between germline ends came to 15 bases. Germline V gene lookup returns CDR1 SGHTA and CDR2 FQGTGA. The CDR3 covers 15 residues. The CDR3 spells CASSLGGQPTGELFF. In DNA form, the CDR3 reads TGTGCCAGCAGCCTCGGGGGGCAGCCGACCGGGGAGCTGTTTTTT.

CDR3 sequence reads: CASKVGSIEAFF. CDR3 coding DNA: TGTGCCAGCAAGGTCGGGTCGATTGAAGCTTTCTTT. The chain combines TRBV6-1 with TRBJ1-1, with D unresolved. This CDR3 contains 12 residues. Germline CDR1 reads MNHNS; CDR2 reads SASEGT. V lost 7 bases, J lost 7 bases, and 13 bases lay in between.

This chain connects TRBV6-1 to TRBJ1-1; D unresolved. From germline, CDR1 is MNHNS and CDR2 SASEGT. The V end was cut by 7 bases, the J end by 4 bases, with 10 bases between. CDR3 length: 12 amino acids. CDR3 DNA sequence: TGTGCCAGCATCCTGGGCGTCACTGAAGCTTTCTTT. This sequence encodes CASILGVTEAFF.

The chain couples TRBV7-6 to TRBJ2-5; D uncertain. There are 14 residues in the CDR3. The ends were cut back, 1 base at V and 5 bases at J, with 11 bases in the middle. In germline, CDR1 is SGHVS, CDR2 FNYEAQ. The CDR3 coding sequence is TGTGCCAGCAGCTTAGTGGCAGGTCATGAGACCCAGTACTTC. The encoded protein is CASSLVAGHETQYF.

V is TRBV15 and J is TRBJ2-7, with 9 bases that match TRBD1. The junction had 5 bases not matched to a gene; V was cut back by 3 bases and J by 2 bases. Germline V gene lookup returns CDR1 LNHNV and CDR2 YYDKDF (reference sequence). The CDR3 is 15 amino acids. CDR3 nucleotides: TGTGCCACCAGCAGCGGGACAGGGAGAACCTACGAGCAGTACTTC. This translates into CATSSGTGRTYEQYF.

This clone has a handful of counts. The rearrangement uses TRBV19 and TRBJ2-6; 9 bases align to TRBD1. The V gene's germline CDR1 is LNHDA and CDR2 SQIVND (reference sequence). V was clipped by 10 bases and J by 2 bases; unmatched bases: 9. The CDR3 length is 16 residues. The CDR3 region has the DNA TGTGCCACGGGACCGGGACAGGGAGCTGGGGCCAACGTCCTGACTTTC. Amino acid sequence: CATGPGQGAGANVLTF.

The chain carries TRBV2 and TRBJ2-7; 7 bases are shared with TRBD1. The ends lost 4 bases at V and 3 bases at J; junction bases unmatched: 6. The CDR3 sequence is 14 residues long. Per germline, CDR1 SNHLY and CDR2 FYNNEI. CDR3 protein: CASSALDRVYEQYF. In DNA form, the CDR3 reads TGTGCCAGCAGTGCGCTCGACAGGGTCTACGAGCAGTACTTC.

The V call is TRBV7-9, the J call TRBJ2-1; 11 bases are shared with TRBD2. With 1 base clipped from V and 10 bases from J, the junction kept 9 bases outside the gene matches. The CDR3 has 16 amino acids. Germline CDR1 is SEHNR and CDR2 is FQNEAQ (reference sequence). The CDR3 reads CASSLESTSGGREQFF. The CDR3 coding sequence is TGTGCCAGCAGCTTAGAGTCAACTAGCGGGGGTCGGGAGCAGTTCTTC.

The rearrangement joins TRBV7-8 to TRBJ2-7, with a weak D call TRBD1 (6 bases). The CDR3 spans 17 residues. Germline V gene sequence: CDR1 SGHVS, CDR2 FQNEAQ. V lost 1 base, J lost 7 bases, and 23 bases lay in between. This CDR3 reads CASSLGFRAGVGWEQYF. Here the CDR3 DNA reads TGTGCCAGCAGCTTAGGATTCAGGGCAGGGGTAGGGTGGGAGCAGTACTTC.

The CDR3 DNA follows: TGCGCCAGCTCGGGACAGGGCCCCTACGAGCAGTACTTC. It codes for CASSGQGPYEQYF. The rearrangement uses TRBV5-1 and TRBJ2-7; TRBD1 matches 9 bases. J gave up 2 bases and V 7 bases, and 4 bases lay outside the gene matches. The CDR3 length is 13 residues. Germline lookup yields CDR1 SGHRS and CDR2 YFSETQ.

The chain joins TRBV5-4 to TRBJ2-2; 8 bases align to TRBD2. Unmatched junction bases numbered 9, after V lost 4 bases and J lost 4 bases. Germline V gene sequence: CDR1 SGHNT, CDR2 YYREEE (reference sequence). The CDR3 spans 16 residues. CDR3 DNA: TGTGCCAGCAGCACCCACGGGGGGGCCGGCACCGGGGAGCTGTTTTTT. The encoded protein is CASSTHGGAGTGELFF.